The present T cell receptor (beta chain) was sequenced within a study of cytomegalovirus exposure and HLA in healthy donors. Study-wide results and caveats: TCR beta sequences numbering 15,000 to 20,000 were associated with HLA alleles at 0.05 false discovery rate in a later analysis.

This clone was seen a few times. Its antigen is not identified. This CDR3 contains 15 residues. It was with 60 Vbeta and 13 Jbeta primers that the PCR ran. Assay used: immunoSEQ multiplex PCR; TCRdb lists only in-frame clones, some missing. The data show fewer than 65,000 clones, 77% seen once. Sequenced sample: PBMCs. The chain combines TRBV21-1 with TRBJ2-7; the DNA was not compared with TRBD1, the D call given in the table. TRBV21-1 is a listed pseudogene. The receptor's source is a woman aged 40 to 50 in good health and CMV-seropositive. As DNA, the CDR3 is TGTGCCAGCAGCAAAAGGGACAGTGACCCCTACGAGCAGTACTTC. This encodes CASSKRDSDPYEQYF.